Listed below are T cell receptor beta chains from one sample, sequenced in a study of blood T cell repertoires in COVID-19. Only in-frame clones appear in the TCRdb table, and some are missing; sequencing was by immunoSEQ multiplex PCR. The table shows 250,000 to 350,000 clones, with around 90% occurring only once. Sample: PBMCs or T cells enriched from blood (not recorded which). All receptors come from a woman younger than 35 with acute COVID-19. The CDR3 runs from the conserved cysteine through the conserved F or W. The order of the fields is D gene, J gene, V gene, clone size, CDR3 DNA, CDR3 protein. A D gene is named only where the DNA matches it firmly. The size of a clone is reported for some rows only, either as once, few or many, or as a class for expanded clones.

-	TRBJ1-1	TRBV27	-	TGTGCCAGCAGTTCTATGACAATAGGTGAAGCTTTCTTT	CASSSMTIGEAFF
-	TRBJ1-3	TRBV19	-	TGTGCCAGTAGTATGGGCCTCAACTCTGGAAACACCATATATTTT	CASSMGLNSGNTIYF
-	TRBJ2-3	TRBV4-1	once	TGCGCCAGCAGCCAAGACCGTTTCGGGAGCACAGATACGCAGTATTTT	CASSQDRFGSTDTQYF
-	TRBJ2-7	TRBV11-2	-	TGTGCCAGCAGCCCGAGTCGAGTATCCGCCGAGCAGTACTTC	CASSPSRVSAEQYF
TRBD1	TRBJ1-1	TRBV5-4	once	TGTGCCAGCAGGGACCCGGACAGGGGGTTAAGGGACACTGAAGCTTTCTTT	CASRDPDRGLRDTEAFF
-	TRBJ2-7	TRBV18	-	TGTGCCAGCTCACCACCGGGGGGGCTTCGAGTTTACGAGCAGTACTTC	CASSPPGGLRVYEQYF
-	TRBJ1-2	TRBV14	-	TGTGCCAGCAGCCAAACACAGTACGGCTACACCTTC	CASSQTQYGYTF
TRBD2	TRBJ2-7	TRBV10-3	-	TGTGCCATCAGAGAGGGACTATCCTCCTCCGAGCAGTACTTC	CAIREGLSSSEQYF
-	TRBJ2-3	TRBV7-3	-	TGTGCCAGCAGCTTAACGAGGGCAGATACGCAGTATTTT	CASSLTRADTQYF
-	TRBJ1-1	TRBV30	-	TGTGCCTGGTGTAGGTCTCCTAGCACTGAAGCTTTCTTT	CAWCRSPSTEAFF
TRBD1	TRBJ1-4	TRBV5-4	-	TGTGCCAGCAGCTTGCTGGACAGGGGTGAGGAAAAACTGTTTTTT	CASSLLDRGEEKLFF
TRBD2	TRBJ2-1	TRBV30	-	TGTGCCTGGAGTAAGGGACTAGCGGGATCCTATGAGCAGTTCTTC	CAWSKGLAGSYEQFF
-	TRBJ2-2	TRBV28	-	TGTGCCAGTCATGGTTACCGCGGGGATCTGTTTTTT	CASHGYRGDLFF
TRBD2	TRBJ2-1	TRBV5-1	-	TGCGCCAGCAGCGAGGGACTAGCAGCCGATGAGCAGTTCTTC	CASSEGLAADEQFF
-	TRBJ2-2	TRBV7-3	-	TGTGCCAGCAGCTTATCCCCTGGTTTTGGGTTCGGCGGGGACGGGGAGCTGTTTTTT	CASSLSPGFGFGGDGELFF
-	TRBJ2-3	TRBV9	-	TGTGCCAGCAGCCCTCAGGGTGGGGCAGGCCTGGCCACGCAGTATTTT	CASSPQGGAGLATQYF
TRBD2	TRBJ2-1	TRBV24-1	-	TGTGCCACCAGTCGGTTCGGGACTAGCGAATCAGGTGAGCAGTTCTTC	CATSRFGTSESGEQFF
TRBD2	TRBJ2-7	TRBV27	-	TGTGCCAGCAGTTTCGCAGCGGGAGATGGTTACGAGCAGTACTTC	CASSFAAGDGYEQYF
TRBD2	TRBJ2-3	TRBV24-1	-	TGTGCCACCAGACAGGAGCGGGAGGAGGACACAGATACGCAGTATTTT	CATRQEREEDTDTQYF
-	TRBJ2-2	TRBV6-1	-	TGTGCCAGCAGTGACGCGAACACCGGGGAGCTGTTTTTT	CASSDANTGELFF
-	TRBJ2-7	TRBV5-1	-	TGCGCCAGCCGACAGCACTCCTACGAGCAGTACTTC	CASRQHSYEQYF
TRBD1	TRBJ1-2	TRBV4-2	-	TGTGCCAGCAGCCGTTCCGGGACAGGGGTTTCGGGTAGCTATGGCTACACCTTC	CASSRSGTGVSGSYGYTF
-	TRBJ1-3	TRBV5-1	-	TGCGCCAGCAGCCCCAGGGAATCTTTTGGAAACACCATATATTTT	CASSPRESFGNTIYF
TRBD1	TRBJ2-6	TRBV2	-	TGTGCCAGCAGTCCCGGGACAGCCAAAAGCTCTGGGGCCAACGTCCTGACTTTC	CASSPGTAKSSGANVLTF
TRBD2	TRBJ2-7	TRBV5-1	-	TGCGCCAGCAGCCCTAGCGGGAGGGCCAACGAGCAGTACTTC	CASSPSGRANEQYF
TRBD1	TRBJ1-6	TRBV7-2	-	TGTGCCAGCAGCCCCCGGGTTACAGGGGATAATTCACCCCTCCACTTT	CASSPRVTGDNSPLHF
TRBD1	TRBJ1-4	TRBV11-2	-	TGTGCCAGCAGCAGGGACAGGGAGGGTGAAAAACTGTTTTTT	CASSRDREGEKLFF
-	TRBJ2-1	TRBV12-5	-	TGTGCTAGTGGTTTGGCGACTAGTAATGAGCAGTTCTTC	CASGLATSNEQFF
-	TRBJ2-3	TRBV7-7	-	TGTGCTAGCAGCTTGGGGGGACAGAACACAGATACGCAGTATTTT	CASSLGGQNTDTQYF
-	TRBJ2-7	TRBV6-5	-	TGTGCCAGCAGTTACGGGGCAGGAGTTCTCTACGAGCAGTACTTC	CASSYGAGVLYEQYF
-	TRBJ1-2	TRBV28	-	TGTGCCAGCAGTTCTTATGGCTACACCTTC	CASSSYGYTF
-	TRBJ1-1	TRBV3-1/TRBV3-2	-	TGTGCCAGCAGCCAAGTAGAGTTCGGTGAAGCTTTCTTT	CASSQVEFGEAFF
TRBD2	TRBJ2-2	TRBV5-1	-	TGCGCCAGCAGCCGGACTAGGGTGTCGGGCTCCGGGGAGCTGTTTTTT	CASSRTRVSGSGELFF
TRBD2	TRBJ2-3	TRBV24-1	-	TGTGCCACCAGTGATTTGGGGACTAGCGGGAGGGCCCAAGATACGCAGTATTTT	CATSDLGTSGRAQDTQYF
TRBD2	TRBJ2-1	TRBV28	-	TGTGCCAGCGCACGACTAGCGGGAGGGTTCGCTGATGAGCAGTTCTTC	CASARLAGGFADEQFF
-	TRBJ1-1	TRBV6-5	-	TGTGCCAGCAGCAGGGGTCCTATGAACACTGAAGCTTTCTTT	CASSRGPMNTEAFF
TRBD2	TRBJ2-3	TRBV28	-	TGTGCCAGCAGTCATACTAGCGGGAGCGGAATGGATACGCAGTATTTT	CASSHTSGSGMDTQYF
-	TRBJ2-7	TRBV28	-	TGTGCCAGCAGTTTAGGGGAGAGTTACGAGCAGTACTTC	CASSLGESYEQYF
-	TRBJ1-1	TRBV2	-	TGTGCCAGCAGCGTGAGGGAAGAGGCTGAAGCTTTCTTT	CASSVREEAEAFF
-	TRBJ1-2	TRBV18	-	TGTGCCAGCTCCTACCCCTACGGGGAAGCTAACTATGGCTACACCTTC	CASSYPYGEANYGYTF
-	TRBJ1-5	TRBV7-8	-	TGTGCCAGCAGCAGGGAGAATCAGCCCCAGCATTTT	CASSRENQPQHF
-	TRBJ1-3	TRBV6-5	-	TGTGCCAGCAGTTACGCAGGTGCACTCGGAAACACCATATATTTT	CASSYAGALGNTIYF
TRBD1	TRBJ2-7	TRBV27	-	TGTGCCAGCAGCCGTAGACAACAGGGGTACGAGCAGTACTTC	CASSRRQQGYEQYF
TRBD1	TRBJ1-1	TRBV13	-	TGTGCCAGCAGCTCTAACAGGGGGCAAACTGAAGCTTTCTTT	CASSSNRGQTEAFF
TRBD1	TRBJ2-3	TRBV14	-	TGTGCCAGCAGCCAAGATCTCGGGGACAGGGGAGGAACAGATACGCAGTATTTT	CASSQDLGDRGGTDTQYF
TRBD2	TRBJ2-1	TRBV7-9	-	TGTGCCAGCAGCTTCCAGCGGGAGGTCGATGAGCAGTTCTTC	CASSFQREVDEQFF
-	TRBJ1-1	TRBV14	few	TGTGCCAGCAGTCCCTGGGGACTTCTAGGTATAACTGAAGCTTTCTTT	CASSPWGLLGITEAFF
TRBD1	TRBJ2-2	TRBV11-2	once	TGTGCCAGCAGCGACGCGAAAGGACAGGGGGGGACCGGGGAGCTGTTTTTT	CASSDAKGQGGTGELFF
TRBD1	TRBJ1-4	TRBV3-1/TRBV3-2	-	TGTGCCAGCAGCCAAGGCAGGGGGTGGACTAATGAAAAACTGTTTTTT	CASSQGRGWTNEKLFF
TRBD1	TRBJ2-7	TRBV6-2/TRBV6-3	-	TGTGCCAGCAGTTCGCCGGGACAGGGTTCCTACGAGCAGTACTTC	CASSSPGQGSYEQYF
-	TRBJ1-5	TRBV5-1	-	TGCGCCAGCAGCTTTACCGGGAATCAGCCCCAGCATTTT	CASSFTGNQPQHF
TRBD2	TRBJ2-4	TRBV6-2/TRBV6-3	-	TGTGCCAGCAGTTACTCCGCGGGAGGGAAAAACATTCAGTACTTC	CASSYSAGGKNIQYF